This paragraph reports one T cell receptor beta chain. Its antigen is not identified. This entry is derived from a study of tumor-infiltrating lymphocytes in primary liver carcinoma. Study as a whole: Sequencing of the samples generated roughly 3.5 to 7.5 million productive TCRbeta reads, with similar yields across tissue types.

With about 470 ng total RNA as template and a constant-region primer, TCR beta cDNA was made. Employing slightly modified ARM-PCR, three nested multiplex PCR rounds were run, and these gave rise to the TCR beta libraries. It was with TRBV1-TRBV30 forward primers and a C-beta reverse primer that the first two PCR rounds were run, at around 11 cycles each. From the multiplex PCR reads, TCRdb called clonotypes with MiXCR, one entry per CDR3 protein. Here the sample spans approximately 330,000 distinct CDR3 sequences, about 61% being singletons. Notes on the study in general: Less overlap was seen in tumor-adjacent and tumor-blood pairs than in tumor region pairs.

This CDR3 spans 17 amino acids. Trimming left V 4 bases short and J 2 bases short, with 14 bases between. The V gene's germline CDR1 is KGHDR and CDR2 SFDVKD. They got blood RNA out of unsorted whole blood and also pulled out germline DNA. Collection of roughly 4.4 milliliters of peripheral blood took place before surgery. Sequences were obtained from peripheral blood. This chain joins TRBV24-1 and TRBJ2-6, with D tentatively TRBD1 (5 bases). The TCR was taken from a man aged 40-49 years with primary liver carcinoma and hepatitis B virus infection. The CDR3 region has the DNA TGTGCCACCAGTGACAGACTGGACACACCTGGGGCCAACGTCCTGACTTTC. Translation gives CATSDRLDTPGANVLTF.